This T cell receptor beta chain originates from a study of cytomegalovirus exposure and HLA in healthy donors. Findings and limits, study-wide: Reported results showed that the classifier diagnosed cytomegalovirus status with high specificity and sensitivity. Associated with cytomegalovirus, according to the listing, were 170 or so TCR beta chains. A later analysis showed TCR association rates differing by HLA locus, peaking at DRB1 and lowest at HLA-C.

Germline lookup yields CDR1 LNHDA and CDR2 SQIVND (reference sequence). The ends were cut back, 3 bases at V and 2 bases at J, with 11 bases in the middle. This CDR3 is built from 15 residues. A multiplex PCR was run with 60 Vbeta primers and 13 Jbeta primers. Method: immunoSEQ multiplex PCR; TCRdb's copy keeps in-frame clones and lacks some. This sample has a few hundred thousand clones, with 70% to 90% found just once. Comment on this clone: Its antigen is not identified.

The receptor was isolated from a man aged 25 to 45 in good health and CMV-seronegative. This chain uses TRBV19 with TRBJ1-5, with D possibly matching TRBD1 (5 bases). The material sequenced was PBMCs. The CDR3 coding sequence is TGTGCCAGTAGTATCAGGGCCCTAGGCAATCAGCCCCAGCATTTT. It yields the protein CASSIRALGNQPQHF.